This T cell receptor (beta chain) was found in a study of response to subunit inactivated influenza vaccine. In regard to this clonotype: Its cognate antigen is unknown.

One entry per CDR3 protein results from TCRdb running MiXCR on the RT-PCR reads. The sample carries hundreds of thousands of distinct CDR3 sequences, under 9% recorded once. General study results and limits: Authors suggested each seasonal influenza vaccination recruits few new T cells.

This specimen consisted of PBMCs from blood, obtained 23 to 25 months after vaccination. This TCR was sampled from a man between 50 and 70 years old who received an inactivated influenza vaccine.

The CDR3, as DNA: TGTGCCAGCAGCTTAGACGGGGCGGGGGAGCTGTTTTTT. Encoded protein: CASSLDGAGELFF. The rearrangement links TRBV7-2 to TRBJ2-2; D is tentatively TRBD1 or TRBD2 (5 bases each). Trimming pared 1 base from V and 8 bases from J, leaving 8 bases between. This CDR3 is 13 amino acids long. Per germline, CDR1 SGHTA and CDR2 FQGNSA.